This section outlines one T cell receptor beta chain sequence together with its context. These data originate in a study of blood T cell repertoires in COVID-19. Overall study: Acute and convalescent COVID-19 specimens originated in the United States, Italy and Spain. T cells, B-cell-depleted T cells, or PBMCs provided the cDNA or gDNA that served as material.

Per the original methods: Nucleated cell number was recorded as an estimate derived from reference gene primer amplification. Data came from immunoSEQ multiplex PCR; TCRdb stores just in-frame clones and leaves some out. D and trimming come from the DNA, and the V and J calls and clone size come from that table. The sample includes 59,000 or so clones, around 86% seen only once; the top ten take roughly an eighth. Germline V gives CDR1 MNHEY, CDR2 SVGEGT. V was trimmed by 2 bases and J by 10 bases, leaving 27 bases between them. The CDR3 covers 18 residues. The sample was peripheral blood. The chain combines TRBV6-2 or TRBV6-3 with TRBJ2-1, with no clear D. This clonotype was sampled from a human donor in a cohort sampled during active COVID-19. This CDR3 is CASSYPNWATNLQEEQFF. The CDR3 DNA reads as TGTGCCAGCAGTTACCCGAACTGGGCGACCAATCTACAAGAGGAGCAGTTCTTC.